Below are 19 T cell receptor beta chains sequenced from a single sample in a study of CD8 T cells in ankylosing spondylitis. TCRdb called the 5' RACE reads again in MiXCR, with one record for every CDR3 protein. The repertoire holds under 300,000 distinct CDR3 sequences, over 15% seen once, with under 40% in the top ten. The specimen sequenced was blood, either unsorted or a sorted T cell fraction (not recorded which). The receptor source for this set is a male donor with ankylosing spondylitis or in good health (not recorded which).

This clonotype was recorded at least ten times. J is TRBJ2-1 and V is TRBV29-1; TRBD2 is a possible D gene (6 bases). With 6 bases removed from V and 6 bases from J, the gap between germline ends came to 21 bases. Germline V gene lookup returns CDR1 SQVTM and CDR2 ANQGSEA. The CDR3 sequence is 15 residues long. CDR3 in DNA: TGCAGCGTCGCCCCGGATGGAGGGTTTCCCAATGAGCAGTTCTTC. Amino acid sequence: CSVAPDGGFPNEQFF.

CDR3 sequence: CASSYGVGSQDEQFF. CDR3 bases: TGCGCCAGCAGCTATGGCGTAGGGTCACAAGATGAGCAGTTCTTC. The genes are TRBV4-1 and TRBJ2-1; D remains ambiguous. The CDR3 is 15 residues long. In germline, CDR1 is MGHRA, CDR2 YSYEKL. Trimming removed 5 bases at V and 8 bases at J, with 19 bases between.

The rearrangement joins TRBV28 to TRBJ2-7; D is unclear. The V and J ends lost 7 bases and 3 bases respectively, with 25 bases between them. Germline CDR1 is MDHEN and CDR2 is SYDVKM. There are 17 residues in the CDR3. The CDR3 reads CASTSVWVRESDYEQYF. The CDR3 nucleotides read TGTGCCAGCACTTCCGTTTGGGTTAGGGAATCGGACTACGAGCAGTACTTC. The full variable domain, completed using reference TRBV28 and TRBJ2-7, is DVKVTQSSRYLVKRTGEKVFLECVQDMDHENMFWYRQDPGLGLRLIYFSYDVKMKEKGDIPEGYSVSREKKERFSLILESASTNQTSMYLCASTSVWVRESDYEQYFGPGTRLTVT.

There are many counts of this clonotype. The DNA of the CDR3 is TGTGCCAGTAGTTATCGGCAGGCCGGGGAGCTGTTTTTT. Its translation is CASSYRQAGELFF. The gene calls are TRBV19 and TRBJ2-2; D call uncertain. CDR1 is LNHDA and CDR2 is SQIVND in the germline V gene (reference sequence). Between the trimmed V and J ends, which lost 5 bases and 6 bases, there was a span of 10 bases. CDR3 length equals 13 residues.

CDR3 coding DNA: TGTGCCAGCAGTGGAACTACACCGGGACAGGACTCCTACGAGCAGTACTTC. Its protein product is CASSGTTPGQDSYEQYF. The V gene is TRBV25-1, the J gene TRBJ2-7; 8 nucleotides match TRBD1. The trim removed 4 bases at V and 0 bases at J, leaving 11 bases unmatched. CDR3 length: 17 amino acids. Germline V gene lookup returns CDR1 MGHDK and CDR2 SYGVNS.

This clonotype was seen more than once but under ten times. The chain employs TRBV29-1 and TRBJ2-1; tentatively, D is TRBD2 (5 bases). The germline gives CDR1 SQVTM, CDR2 ANQGSEA. The CDR3 totals 16 residues. V was pared by 8 bases and J by 4 bases, with 24 bases between. Here the CDR3 reads CSSRGAPEGLYNEQFF. The DNA of the CDR3 is TGCAGCTCACGTGGAGCGCCCGAGGGCTTGTACAATGAGCAGTTCTTC.

Only a few counts were recorded for this clonotype. The chain has TRBV7-3 and TRBJ2-5, with 8 positions matching TRBD1. Germline values: CDR1 SGHTA, CDR2 FQGTGA. Trimming removed 0 bases from V and 3 bases from J; junction bases left unmatched: 0. This CDR3 has 14 residues. CDR3 region: CASSLTGQEETQYF. Written as DNA, the CDR3 is TGTGCCAGCAGCTTAACGGGACAGGAAGAGACCCAGTACTTC.

The chain has TRBV12-3 or TRBV12-4 and TRBJ2-7, with TRBD1 identical over 10 bases. V was clipped by 3 bases and J by 5 bases; unmatched bases: 10. This CDR3 region has 16 residues. CDR3 coding DNA: TGTGCCAGCAGTTTTTCAGGGACAGGGGTAGCTGACGAGCAGTACTTC. It yields the protein CASSFSGTGVADEQYF.

This clonotype was detected a few times. This chain connects TRBV27 to TRBJ2-1, with 7 bases identical to TRBD2. The CDR3 covers 14 residues. Losses at the gene ends were 8 bases for V and 5 bases for J; bases not matched to a gene: 9. Germline V gene lookup returns CDR1 MNHEY and CDR2 SMNVEV (reference sequence). CDR3 DNA sequence: TGTGCCAGCGCGGGGGTCCCCTATGACAATGAGCAGTTCTTC. The encoded protein is CASAGVPYDNEQFF.

V usage is TRBV29-1 and J usage is TRBJ2-7; 8 positions agree with TRBD2. Germline CDR1 reads SQVTM; CDR2 reads ANQGSEA. Unmatched junction bases numbered 8, after V lost 7 bases and J lost 3 bases. The CDR3 totals 13 residues. The CDR3 sequence: CSAYSGEDYEQYF. The CDR3 nucleotides read TGCAGCGCCTATAGCGGGGAGGACTACGAGCAGTACTTC.

This chain joins TRBV29-1 and TRBJ1-1; TRBD1 agrees at 11 bases. V dropped 0 bases and J dropped 5; count of bases not matched to a gene: 8. Germline V lookup: CDR1 SQVTM, CDR2 ANQGSEA. CDR3 length: 16 amino acids. The CDR3 loop reads CSVEDRSGTGGTEAFF. CDR3 nucleotides: TGCAGCGTTGAAGATCGTTCCGGGACAGGGGGGACTGAAGCTTTCTTT.

This clonotype was counted a few times. V usage is TRBV18 and J usage is TRBJ1-3; no clear D. Germline V gene data show CDR1 as KGHSH and CDR2 as LQKENI. With 0 bases removed from V and 0 bases from J, the gap between germline ends came to 3 bases. This CDR3 spans 14 amino acids. This CDR3 is CASSPPISGNTIYF. CDR3 nucleotides: TGTGCCAGCTCACCACCGATCTCTGGAAACACCATATATTTT.

The V gene is TRBV7-2, the J gene TRBJ2-2, with 8 bases fitting TRBD2. This CDR3 has 17 amino acids. Germline CDR1 reads SGHTA; CDR2 reads FQGNSA. Unmatched junction bases numbered 14, after V lost 5 bases and J lost 6 bases. CDR3 protein: CASSPEGREAPPGELFF. The CDR3 DNA reads TGTGCCAGCAGCCCCGAGGGGCGGGAGGCCCCCCCCGGGGAGCTGTTTTTT.

This clonotype was detected a few times. Here the CDR3 DNA reads TGCAGTGCTAGAGATCCCGCCGGGACTAGCTGGGTCTACGAGCAGTACTTC. It specifies CSARDPAGTSWVYEQYF. The genes are TRBV20-1 and TRBJ2-7; the match to TRBD2 covers 9 bases. CDR3 length: 17 amino acids. Germline CDR1 and CDR2: DFQATT and SNEGSKA (reference sequence). Germline trimming cut 0 bases from V and 3 bases from J; bases unmatched to any gene: 12.

The chain links TRBV19 to TRBJ2-1; no clear D. In germline, CDR1 is LNHDA, CDR2 SQIVND (reference sequence). The CDR3 spans 13 residues. Trimming cost V 3 bases and J 4 bases, with 7 bases left between them. This chain's CDR3 is CASSMNKYNEQFF. The CDR3 region has the DNA TGTGCCAGTAGTATGAATAAATACAATGAGCAGTTCTTC.

V and J are TRBV29-1 and TRBJ2-3; D gene uncertain. Per germline, CDR1 SQVTM and CDR2 ANQGSEA. Trimming cost V 3 bases and J 2 bases, with 9 bases left between them. The length of the CDR3 is 13 residues. The CDR3 loop reads CSVEAAYTDTQYF. CDR3 sequence (DNA): TGCAGCGTTGAGGCAGCTTACACAGATACGCAGTATTTT.

This clonotype has more than one count but fewer than ten. The chain recombines TRBV7-8 with TRBJ2-1; possibly TRBD1 or TRBD2 for D (6 bases each). The germline V and J ends were trimmed by 5 bases and 8 bases, with 13 bases remaining between them. CDR1 SGHVS and CDR2 FQNEAQ come from the germline V gene. The CDR3 length is 13 residues. The CDR3 coding sequence is TGTGCCAGCAGCGAAACGAGGGGGGATGAGCAGTTCTTC. Translated, it gives CASSETRGDEQFF.

This clonotype was recorded a few times. The chain joins TRBV15 to TRBJ2-2; 8 nucleotides line up with TRBD2. Germline values: CDR1 LNHNV, CDR2 YYDKDF (reference sequence). The CDR3 covers 15 residues. J was trimmed by 4 bases and V by 7 bases; bases with no gene match: 8. Written as DNA, the CDR3 is TGTGCCACCATGGGCGTGGCGGGAGGCACCGGGGAGCTGTTTTTT. Residues: CATMGVAGGTGELFF.

This clonotype was seen more than once but under ten times. The chain carries TRBV20-1 and TRBJ2-3; D perhaps matches TRBD2 (5 bases). The germline V gene has CDR1 DFQATT and CDR2 SNEGSKA (reference sequence). The CDR3 consists of 15 residues. V was pared by 3 bases and J by 2 bases, with 15 bases between. CDR3 in DNA: TGCAGTGCTAGCCGGACTCGGGCGCACACAGATACGCAGTATTTT. Protein product: CSASRTRAHTDTQYF.